The 6 T cell receptor beta chains below were found in one sample sequenced in a study of radiation and T cells in renal cell carcinoma. The method was immunoSEQ multiplex PCR; TCRdb's version includes in-frame clones alone and lacks a portion of them. The repertoire holds 140,000 to 150,000 clones, with 88% as singletons. Time point described: baseline pretreatment blood. Treatment denoted: 15 Gy SBRT to primary tumor, nephrectomy 4 weeks later. The source was blood, collected from a patient whose treatment included radiotherapy and nephrectomy. These receptors were collected from a woman aged 70-85 years with renal cell carcinoma.

The chain joins TRBV9 to TRBJ1-1; D is possibly TRBD1 (6 bases). Germline CDR1 reads SGDLS; CDR2 reads YYNGEE. The CDR3 loop spans 14 amino acids. Trimming pared 3 bases from V and 1 base from J, leaving 10 bases between. CDR3 in amino acids: CASSAGASNTEAFF. CDR3 DNA: TGTGCCAGCAGCGCAGGGGCCTCGAACACTGAAGCTTTCTTT.

There are a few counts of this clone. In the same sample, other DNA sequences code for this CDR3. The V gene is TRBV5-1, the J gene TRBJ1-1; tentative D call: TRBD1 (6 bases). Trimming pared 2 bases from V and 0 bases from J, leaving 11 bases between. CDR3 length: 15 residues. The V gene's germline CDR1 is SGHRS and CDR2 YFSETQ. This CDR3 is CASSLAGTMNTEAFF. DNA of the CDR3: TGCGCCAGCAGCTTAGCCGGGACAATGAACACTGAAGCTTTCTTT.

The chain uses TRBV5-1 and TRBJ2-5, with 8 bases matching TRBD1. CDR1 and CDR2 from the germline V gene are SGHRS and YFSETQ. The CDR3 totals 15 residues. The trim removed 0 bases at V and 1 base at J, leaving 2 bases unmatched. Written as DNA, the CDR3 is TGCGCCAGCAGCTTGGGGACAGGGACCCAAGAGACCCAGTACTTC. As protein: CASSLGTGTQETQYF.

The chain carries TRBV14 and TRBJ1-2, with TRBD1 as a possible D gene (6 bases). V shed 2 bases and J shed 0 bases, with 16 bases lying between them. The CDR3 runs 17 residues. Per the germline V gene, CDR1 is SGHDN and CDR2 is FVKESK. The CDR3 reads CASSQLQDSLTNYGYTF. For the CDR3, the DNA is TGTGCCAGCAGCCAACTTCAGGACAGCCTTACTAACTATGGCTACACCTTC.

The chain uses TRBV14 and TRBJ2-7; tentatively, D is TRBD1 or TRBD2 (5 bases each). The length of the CDR3 is 18 residues. V shed 0 bases and J shed 3 bases, with 21 bases lying between them. Germline V gene sequence: CDR1 SGHDN, CDR2 FVKESK. DNA of the CDR3: TGTGCCAGCAGCCAAGATCAGAGGGGCCCCCGGTCAGTCTACGAGCAGTACTTC. Amino acid sequence: CASSQDQRGPRSVYEQYF.

This rearrangement joins TRBV7-2 to TRBJ1-1; TRBD1 aligns across 8 bases. The germline V gene has CDR1 SGHTA and CDR2 FQGNSA. CDR3 size: 15 residues. V was pared by 2 bases and J by 5 bases, with 7 bases of the junction left unmatched. The CDR3 sequence is CASSLWGRGQTEAFF. CDR3 nucleotides: TGTGCCAGCAGCTTATGGGGCAGGGGGCAAACTGAAGCTTTCTTT. Full variable domain (rest looked up from reference TRBV7-2 and TRBJ1-1): GAGVSQSPSNKVTEKGKDVELRCDPISGHTALYWYRQSLGQGLEFLIYFQGNSAPDKSGLPSDRFSAERTGGSVSTLTIQRTQQEDSAVYLCASSLWGRGQTEAFFGQGTRLTVV.